This T cell receptor beta chain was retrieved from a study of T cell responses to AZD1222 COVID-19 vaccine. Using immunoSEQ multiplex PCR, the repertoire was profiled, and TCRdb retains in-frame clones only, with some absent. The sample has tens of thousands of clones; 83% are singletons. CDR1 is KGHDR and CDR2 is SFDVKD in the germline V gene. This CDR3 region has 16 residues. The V end was cut by 4 bases, the J end by 1 base, with 10 bases between. The receptor's source is an adult who received the AZD1222 COVID-19 vaccine. The genes are TRBV24-1 and TRBJ1-6, with D possibly matching TRBD1 (6 bases). The starting material was peripheral blood, obtained 28 days after the second AZD1222 dose. CDR3 nucleotide sequence: TGTGCCACCAGTGACCGGGACACTTCCTATAATTCACCCCTCCACTTT. It encodes CATSDRDTSYNSPLHF.